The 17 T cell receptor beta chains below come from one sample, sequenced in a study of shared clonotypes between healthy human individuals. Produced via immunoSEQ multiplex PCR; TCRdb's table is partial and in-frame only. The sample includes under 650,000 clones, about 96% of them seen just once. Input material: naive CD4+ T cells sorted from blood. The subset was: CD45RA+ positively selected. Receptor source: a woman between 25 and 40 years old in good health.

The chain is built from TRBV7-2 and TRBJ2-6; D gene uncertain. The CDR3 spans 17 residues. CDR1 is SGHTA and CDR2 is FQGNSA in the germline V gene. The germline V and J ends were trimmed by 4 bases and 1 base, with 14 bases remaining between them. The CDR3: CASSWAPLDSGANVLTF. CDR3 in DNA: TGTGCCAGCAGCTGGGCGCCCTTGGATTCTGGGGCCAACGTCCTGACTTTC. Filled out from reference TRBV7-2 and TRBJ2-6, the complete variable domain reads GAGVSQSPSNKVTEKGKDVELRCDPISGHTALYWYRQSLGQGLEFLIYFQGNSAPDKSGLPSDRFSAERTGGSVSTLTIQRTQQEDSAVYLCASSWAPLDSGANVLTFGAGSRLTVL.

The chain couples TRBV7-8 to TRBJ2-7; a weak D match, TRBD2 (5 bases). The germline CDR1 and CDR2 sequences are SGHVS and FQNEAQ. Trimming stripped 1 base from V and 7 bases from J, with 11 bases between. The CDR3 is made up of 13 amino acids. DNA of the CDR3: TGTGCCAGCAGCTTAGGTTCCCCGGGGGAGCAGTACTTC. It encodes CASSLGSPGEQYF. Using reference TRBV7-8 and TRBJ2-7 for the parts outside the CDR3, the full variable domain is GAGVSQSPRYKVAKRGQDVALRCDPISGHVSLFWYQQALGQGPEFLTYFQNEAQLDKSGLPSDRFFAERPEGSVSTLKIQRTQQEDSAVYLCASSLGSPGEQYFGPGTRLTVT.

This CDR3 is CARPGTRTDTQYF. The CDR3 DNA reads as TGCGCCAGGCCGGGGACCCGCACAGATACGCAGTATTTT. The chain is built from TRBV23-1 and TRBJ2-3; D is tentatively TRBD1 or TRBD2 (5 bases each). TRBV23-1 is an ORF for which the function is uncertain. The CDR3 contains 13 residues. V was shortened by 9 bases and J by 1 base, with 11 bases between the two germline ends.

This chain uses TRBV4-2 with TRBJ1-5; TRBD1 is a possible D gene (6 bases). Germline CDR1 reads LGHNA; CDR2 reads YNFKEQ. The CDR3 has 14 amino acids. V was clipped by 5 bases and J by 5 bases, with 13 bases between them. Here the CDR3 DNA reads TGTGCCAGCAGCTCACAGGGCTGGGATCAGCCCCAGCATTTT. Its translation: CASSSQGWDQPQHF.

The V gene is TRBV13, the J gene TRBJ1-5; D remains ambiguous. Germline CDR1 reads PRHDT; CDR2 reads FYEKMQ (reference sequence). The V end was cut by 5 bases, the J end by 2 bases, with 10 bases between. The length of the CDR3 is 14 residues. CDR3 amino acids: CASSRSGGNQPQHF. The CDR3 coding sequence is TGTGCCAGCAGCCGATCCGGGGGCAATCAGCCCCAGCATTTT.

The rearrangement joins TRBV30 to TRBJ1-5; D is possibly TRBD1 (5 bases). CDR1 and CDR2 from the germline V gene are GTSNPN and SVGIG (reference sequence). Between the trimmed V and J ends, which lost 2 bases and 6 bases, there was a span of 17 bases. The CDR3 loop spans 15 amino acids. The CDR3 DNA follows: TGTGCCTGGAGTTTGGGGCAGGTGGGGGGTCAGCCCCAGCATTTT. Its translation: CAWSLGQVGGQPQHF. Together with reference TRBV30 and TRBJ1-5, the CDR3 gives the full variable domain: SQTIHQWPATLVQPVGSPLSLECTVEGTSNPNLYWYRQAAGRGLQLLFYSVGIGQISSEVPQNLSASRPQDRQFILSSKKLLLSDSGFYLCAWSLGQVGGQPQHFGDGTRLSIL.

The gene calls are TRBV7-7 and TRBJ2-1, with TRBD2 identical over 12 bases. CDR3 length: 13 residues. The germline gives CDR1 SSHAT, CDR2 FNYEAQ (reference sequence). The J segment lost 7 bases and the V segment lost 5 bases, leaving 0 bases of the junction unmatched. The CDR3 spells CASSGLAGNEQFF. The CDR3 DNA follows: TGTGCCAGCAGCGGACTAGCGGGAAATGAGCAGTTCTTC.

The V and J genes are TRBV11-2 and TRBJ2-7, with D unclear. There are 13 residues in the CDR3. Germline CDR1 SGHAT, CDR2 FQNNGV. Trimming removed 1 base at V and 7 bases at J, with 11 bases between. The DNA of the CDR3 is TGTGCCAGCAGCTTAGTTTTGGTGAGGGAGCAGTACTTC. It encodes CASSLVLVREQYF.

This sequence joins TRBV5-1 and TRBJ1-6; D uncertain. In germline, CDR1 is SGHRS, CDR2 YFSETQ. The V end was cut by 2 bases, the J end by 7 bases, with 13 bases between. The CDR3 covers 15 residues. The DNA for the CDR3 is TGCGCCAGCAGCTTCCAAGGAGGTATGAATTCACCCCTCCACTTT. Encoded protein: CASSFQGGMNSPLHF. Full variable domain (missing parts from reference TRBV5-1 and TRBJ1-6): KAGVTQTPRYLIKTRGQQVTLSCSPISGHRSVSWYQQTPGQGLQFLFEYFSETQRNKGNFPGRFSGRQFSNSRSEMNVSTLELGDSALYLCASSFQGGMNSPLHFGNGTRLTVT.

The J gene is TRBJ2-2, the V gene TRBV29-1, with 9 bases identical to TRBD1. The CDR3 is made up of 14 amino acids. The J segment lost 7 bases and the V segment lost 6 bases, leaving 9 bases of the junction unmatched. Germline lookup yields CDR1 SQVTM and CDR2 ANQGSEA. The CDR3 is CSVTDTGGVGELFF. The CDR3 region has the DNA TGCAGCGTCACAGACACAGGGGGCGTCGGGGAGCTGTTTTTT.

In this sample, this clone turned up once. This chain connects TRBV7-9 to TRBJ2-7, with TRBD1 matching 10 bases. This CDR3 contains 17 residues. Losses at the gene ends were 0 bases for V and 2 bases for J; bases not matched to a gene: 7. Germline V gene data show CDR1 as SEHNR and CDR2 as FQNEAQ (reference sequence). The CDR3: CASSLAPFGTGAYEQYF. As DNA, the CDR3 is TGTGCCAGCAGCTTAGCGCCGTTCGGGACAGGGGCCTACGAGCAGTACTTC. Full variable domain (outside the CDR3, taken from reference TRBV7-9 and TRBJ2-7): DTGVSQNPRHKITKRGQNVTFRCDPISEHNRLYWYRQTLGQGPEFLTYFQNEAQLEKSRLLSDRFSAERPKGSFSTLEIQRTEQGDSAMYLCASSLAPFGTGAYEQYFGPGTRLTVT.

This chain's CDR3 is CASSPTSGSETQYF. The CDR3 nucleotides read TGTGCCAGCAGCCCCACCTCGGGGTCAGAGACCCAGTACTTC. This chain links TRBV7-3 with TRBJ2-5; the D gene is possibly TRBD2 (5 bases). V lost 5 bases, J lost 4 bases, and 14 bases lay in between. The CDR3 runs 14 residues. Per germline, CDR1 SGHTA and CDR2 FQGTGA.

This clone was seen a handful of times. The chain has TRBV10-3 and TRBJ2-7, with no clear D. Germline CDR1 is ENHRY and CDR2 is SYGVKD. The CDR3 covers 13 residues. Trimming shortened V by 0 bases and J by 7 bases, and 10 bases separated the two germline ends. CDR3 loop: CAISESAENEQYF. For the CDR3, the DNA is TGTGCCATCAGTGAGTCGGCAGAAAATGAGCAGTACTTC.

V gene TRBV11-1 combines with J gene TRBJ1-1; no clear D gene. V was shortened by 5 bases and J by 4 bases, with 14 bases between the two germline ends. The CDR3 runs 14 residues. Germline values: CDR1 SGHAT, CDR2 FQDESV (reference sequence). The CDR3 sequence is CASSTDRRFTEAFF. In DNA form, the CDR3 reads TGTGCCAGCAGCACCGACCGGCGGTTCACTGAAGCTTTCTTT.

The CDR3 bases are TGTGCCAGCAGCCCGGACAGGGACTCCTACGAGCAGTACTTC. Protein: CASSPDRDSYEQYF. The V call is TRBV5-4, the J call TRBJ2-7; 8 nucleotides agree with TRBD1. V shed 4 bases and J 0 bases; nucleotides not matched to a gene: 3. The CDR3 has 14 residues. The germline CDR1 and CDR2 sequences are SGHNT and YYREEE (reference sequence).

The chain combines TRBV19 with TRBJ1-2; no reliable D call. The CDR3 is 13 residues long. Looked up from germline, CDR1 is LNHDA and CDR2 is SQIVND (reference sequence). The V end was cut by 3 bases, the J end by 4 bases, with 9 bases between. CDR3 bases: TGTGCCAGTAGTATTGGCAGACCCTATGGCTACACCTTC. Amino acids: CASSIGRPYGYTF.

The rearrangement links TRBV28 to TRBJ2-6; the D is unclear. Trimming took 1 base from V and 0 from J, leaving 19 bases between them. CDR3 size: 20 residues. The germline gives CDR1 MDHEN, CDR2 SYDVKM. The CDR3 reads CASSLFSSELLGSGANVLTF. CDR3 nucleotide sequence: TGTGCCAGCAGTTTATTTTCCAGCGAACTACTCGGCTCTGGGGCCAACGTCCTGACTTTC.